One sample yielded the 5 T cell receptor beta chains listed below, sequenced in a study of cytomegalovirus exposure and HLA in healthy donors. It was with 60 Vbeta and 13 Jbeta primers that the PCR ran. The repertoire was sequenced with immunoSEQ multiplex PCR; TCRdb's copy has only in-frame clones and lacks some. The table includes 160,000 or so clones, 80% to 90% detected once. Sequenced sample: PBMCs. The receptors derive from a man between 50 and 59 years old in good health and CMV-seropositive.

This clone was observed a single time. The chain employs TRBV7-6 and TRBJ2-3; possibly TRBD2 for D (6 bases). Deletions cut 1 base from V and 6 bases from J, with 11 bases between. This CDR3 region has 14 residues. Germline loops: CDR1 SGHVS, CDR2 FNYEAQ. CDR3 loop: CASSLEFRGDTQYF. The CDR3 DNA reads TGTGCCAGCAGCTTAGAGTTCCGGGGGGATACGCAGTATTTT.

This sequence joins TRBV19 and TRBJ2-1, with a possible D match to TRBD1 (6 bases). This CDR3 comprises 14 residues. Germline-derived CDR1 and CDR2 are LNHDA and SQIVND (reference sequence). V dropped 2 bases and J dropped 2 bases, with 7 bases sitting between them. The CDR3 here is CASSIRDTYNEQFF. The CDR3 DNA sequence: TGTGCCAGTAGTATAAGGGACACCTACAATGAGCAGTTCTTC.

The chain employs TRBV5-1 and TRBJ2-2; TRBD2 matches 8 bases. With V trimmed by 2 bases and J by 4 bases, 7 bases remained unmatched. The germline V gene encodes CDR1 SGHRS and CDR2 YFSETQ. CDR3 length: 16 amino acids. CDR3 sequence reads: CASSFGGGLTTGELFF. The CDR3 DNA follows: TGCGCCAGCAGCTTCGGGGGGGGCCTGACCACCGGGGAGCTGTTTTTT.

The V and J genes are TRBV6-1 and TRBJ1-1; 7 nucleotides agree with TRBD1. CDR3 length: 15 residues. The trim removed 7 bases at V and 5 bases at J, leaving 13 bases unmatched. Germline V gene data show CDR1 as MNHNS and CDR2 as SASEGT. For the CDR3, the DNA is TGTGCCAGCACCGAGGGCAGGGGGATATTTACTGAAGCTTTCTTT. Residues: CASTEGRGIFTEAFF.

The CDR3 bases are TGCGCCAGCAGCAAACGGGACAGGGGGTTTGAAGCTTTCTTT. Residues: CASSKRDRGFEAFF. This chain connects TRBV5-1 to TRBJ1-1; 11 bases map to TRBD1. Trimming cost V 4 bases and J 7 bases; bases outside gene matches: 6. The CDR3 spans 14 residues. Germline CDR1 SGHRS, CDR2 YFSETQ.